This TCR beta chain was captured by sequencing in a study of CD8+CD57+ T cells in acquired aplastic anemia. Study-level background: Sorted CD4+ and CD8+ cell DNA averaged 3.2 ug.

As for this clonotype: No antigen is known for it.

Germline-derived CDR1 and CDR2 are LNHNV and YYDKDF (reference sequence). The CDR3 has 13 residues. Deletions cut 2 bases from V and 0 bases from J, with 4 bases between. Points from the study as a whole: CD8+ Simpson's diversity in patients was not significantly different from that in controls. Around 27 sequences, all CD8+ CDR3, were shared between patients and controls.

Template material for TCR beta VDJ and CDR3 profiling consisted of genomic DNA. TCRdb re-called the reads with MiXCR, one entry per CDR3 protein. Of more than 150,000 distinct CDR3 sequences detected, under 70% appear once; the ten largest clones hold approximately 44%. The specimen sequenced was sorted CD4+, CD8+, or CD8+CD57+ T cells (not recorded which) from PBMCs. The chain recombines TRBV15 with TRBJ2-5; unclear D gene. The receptor's source is a human donor with severe aplastic anemia or a healthy control (not recorded which). CDR3 in DNA: TGTGCCACCAGCAGACCCGACCAAGAGACCCAGTACTTC. Its translation is CATSRPDQETQYF.